This TCR beta chain is drawn from a study of glioma-infiltrating T cells. Trimming took 4 bases from V and 7 from J, leaving 17 bases between them. This CDR3 contains 14 residues. Germline CDR1 reads MGHRA; CDR2 reads YSYEKL. Study results and caveats: Tissue-blood divergence was below expectation in non-neoplastic patients, above in gliomas.

The sample holds many counts of this clonotype. Its target is unknown. The iRepertoire nested amplicon-rescue multiplex PCR amplified TCR alpha and beta CDR3s from RNA. Input was 100-400 ng of tissue mRNA or PBMC total RNA. TCRdb itself ran the multiplex PCR reads through MiXCR, one entry per CDR3 protein. The profile shows approximately 120,000 distinct CDR3 sequences, approximately 26% of them singletons. The sequence came from a human donor with low-grade glioma or glioblastoma, undergoing nonglioma brain surgery, or in good health (not recorded which). The rearrangement links TRBV4-1 to TRBJ2-7; D unresolved. The sample taken for sequencing was glioma tissue, nonneoplastic brain tissue, or PBMCs (not recorded which). The CDR3 loop reads CASSLSRTTGEQYF. Here the CDR3 DNA reads TGCGCCAGCAGCCTCAGCCGTACGACCGGGGAGCAGTACTTC.